These T cell receptor beta chains were read from a single sample in a study of neurological immune-mediated disorders. In TCRdb, the 5' RACE reads were re-called with MiXCR into one record per CDR3 protein. The sample holds 55,000 to 75,000 distinct CDR3 sequences, roughly 13% seen once. Sequenced material: PBMCs. These receptor sequences come from a female donor with HTLV-1-associated myelopathy (HAM/TSP). CDR3s include the opening cysteine and the closing phenylalanine or tryptophan. D genes are given only for firm matches. Part of the rows lack a size; the others show once, few, many or a class for expanded clones.

TRBJ2-6	TRBV7-3	.	many	TGTGCCAGCAGCTTAACGCAAGGGGCTGGGGCCAACGTCCTGACTTTC	CASSLTQGAGANVLTF
TRBJ2-3	TRBV6-1	TRBD1	few	TGTGCCAGCAGTGAGGGACAGGGGTCAGATACGCAGTATTTT	CASSEGQGSDTQYF
TRBJ2-1	TRBV5-1	.	many	TGCGCCAGCAGCACAGAATTCGGCGCCTACAATGAGCAGTTCTTC	CASSTEFGAYNEQFF
TRBJ2-7	TRBV5-1	.	.	TGCGCCAGCAGCAATTCAGGGGCCTCCTACGAGCAGTACTTC	CASSNSGASYEQYF
TRBJ2-1	TRBV20-1	.	many	TGCAGTGCTAGAGATAATCTTCTTCGTCAGTTCTTC	CSARDNLLRQFF
TRBJ2-2	TRBV5-1	TRBD2	.	TGCGCCAGCAGCGGACTCGGGGGGGGCACTGGGGAGCTGTTTTTT	CASSGLGGGTGELFF
TRBJ2-7	TRBV5-1	.	many	TGCGCCAGCAGCGCGCCTGACAGACCCTCCTACGAGCAGTACTTC	CASSAPDRPSYEQYF
TRBJ1-1	TRBV30	.	.	TGTGCCTGGAGTCTCCCTTTAACTGGCACTGAAGCTTTCTTT	CAWSLPLTGTEAFF
TRBJ1-5	TRBV6-5	.	many	TGTGCCAGCAGTTATCGCCCTACAGGGTCCCAGCCCCAGCATTTT	CASSYRPTGSQPQHF
TRBJ1-1	TRBV2	.	many	TGTGCCAGCAGTGAAGAACGGGACACTGAAGCTTTCTTT	CASSEERDTEAFF
TRBJ2-1	TRBV20-1	.	many	TGCAGTGCTCGGAAGACCGGCCGGTCCTACAATGAGCAGTTCTTC	CSARKTGRSYNEQFF
TRBJ2-4	TRBV10-3	TRBD1	many	TGTGCCATCAGACCGACAGGGTCGGAAAACATTCAGTACTTC	CAIRPTGSENIQYF
TRBJ2-3	TRBV19	.	many	TGTGCCAGCAGGTTCACAGATACGCAGTATTTT	CASRFTDTQYF
TRBJ2-1	TRBV3-1	.	.	TGTTCCAGCAGCCAATCCAGCGGCCTCTACAATGAGCAGTTCTTC	CSSSQSSGLYNEQFF
TRBJ2-7	TRBV4-2	.	many	TGTGCCAGCAGCCAAGGACAGGTGAGCTCCTACGAGCAGTACTTC	CASSQGQVSSYEQYF
TRBJ2-6	TRBV28	TRBD1	many	TGTGCCAGCAGTTTGACAGGGGAAGGGGCCAACGTCCTGACTTTC	CASSLTGEGANVLTF
TRBJ2-7	TRBV20-1	TRBD2	many	TGCAGTGCTAGGACCGCGGGGGTCTACGAGCAGTACTTC	CSARTAGVYEQYF
TRBJ1-4	TRBV20-1	.	.	TGCAGTGCTAGATCCAGAGCTAATGAAAAACTGTTTTTT	CSARSRANEKLFF
TRBJ2-3	TRBV4-2	.	many	TGTGCCAGCAGCCGCGGGGGCGGGGGAGGAGATACGCAGTATTTT	CASSRGGGGGDTQYF
TRBJ2-1	TRBV11-2	.	.	TGTGCCAGCACACTGAGGGGATACAATGAGCAGTTCTTC	CASTLRGYNEQFF
TRBJ2-1	TRBV5-5	TRBD2	many	TGTGCCAGCAGCCAGCTAGCGGGGGGGCGACGCAATGAGCAGTTCTTC	CASSQLAGGRRNEQFF
TRBJ2-7	TRBV12-3/TRBV12-4	.	many	TGTGCCAGCAGTTCCGGGGTCTACGAGCAGTACTTC	CASSSGVYEQYF
TRBJ2-1	TRBV7-3	TRBD2	many	TGTGCCAGCAGCTTAGGGTTTAGCGGGGGCGATGAGCAGTTCTTC	CASSLGFSGGDEQFF
TRBJ2-2	TRBV12-3/TRBV12-4	.	many	TGTGCCAGCAGTTTCGCAGGAGGGGAAACCGGGGAGCTGTTTTTT	CASSFAGGETGELFF